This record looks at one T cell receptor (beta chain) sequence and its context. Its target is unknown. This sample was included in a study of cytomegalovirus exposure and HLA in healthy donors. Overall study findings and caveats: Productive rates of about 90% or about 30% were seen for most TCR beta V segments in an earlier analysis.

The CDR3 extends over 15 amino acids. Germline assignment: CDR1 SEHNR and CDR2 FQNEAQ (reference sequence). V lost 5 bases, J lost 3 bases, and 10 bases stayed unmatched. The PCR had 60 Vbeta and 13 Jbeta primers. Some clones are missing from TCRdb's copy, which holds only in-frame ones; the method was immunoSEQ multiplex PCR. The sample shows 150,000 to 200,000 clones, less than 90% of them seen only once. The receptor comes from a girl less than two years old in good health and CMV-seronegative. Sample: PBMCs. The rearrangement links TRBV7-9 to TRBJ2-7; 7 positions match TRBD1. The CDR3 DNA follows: TGTGCCAGCAGCCGTCCGGGACAGCGCTACTACGAGCAGTACTTC. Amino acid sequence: CASSRPGQRYYEQYF.